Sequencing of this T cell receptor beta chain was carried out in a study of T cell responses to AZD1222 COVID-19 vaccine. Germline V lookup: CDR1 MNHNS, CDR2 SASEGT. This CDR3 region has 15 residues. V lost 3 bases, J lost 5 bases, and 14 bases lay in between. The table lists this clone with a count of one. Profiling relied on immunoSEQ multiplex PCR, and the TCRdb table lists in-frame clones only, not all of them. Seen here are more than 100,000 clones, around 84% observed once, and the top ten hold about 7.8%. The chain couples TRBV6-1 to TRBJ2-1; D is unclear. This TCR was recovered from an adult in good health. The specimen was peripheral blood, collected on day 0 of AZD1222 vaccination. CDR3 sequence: CASSDSWTVDNEQFF. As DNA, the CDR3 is TGTGCCAGCAGTGATAGCTGGACGGTTGACAATGAGCAGTTCTTC.